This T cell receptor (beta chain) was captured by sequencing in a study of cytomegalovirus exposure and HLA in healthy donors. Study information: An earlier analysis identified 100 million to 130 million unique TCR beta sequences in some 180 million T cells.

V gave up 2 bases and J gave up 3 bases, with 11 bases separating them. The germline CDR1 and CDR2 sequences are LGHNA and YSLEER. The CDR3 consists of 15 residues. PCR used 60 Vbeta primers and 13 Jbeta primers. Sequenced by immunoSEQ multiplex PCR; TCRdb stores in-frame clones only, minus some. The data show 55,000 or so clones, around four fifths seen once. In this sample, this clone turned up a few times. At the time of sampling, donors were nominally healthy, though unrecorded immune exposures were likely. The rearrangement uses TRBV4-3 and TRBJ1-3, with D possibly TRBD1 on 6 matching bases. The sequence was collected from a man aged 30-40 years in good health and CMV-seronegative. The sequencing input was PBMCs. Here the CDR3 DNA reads TGCGCCAGCAGCCAACAGGGGTTCGGTGGAAACACCATATATTTT. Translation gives CASSQQGFGGNTIYF.